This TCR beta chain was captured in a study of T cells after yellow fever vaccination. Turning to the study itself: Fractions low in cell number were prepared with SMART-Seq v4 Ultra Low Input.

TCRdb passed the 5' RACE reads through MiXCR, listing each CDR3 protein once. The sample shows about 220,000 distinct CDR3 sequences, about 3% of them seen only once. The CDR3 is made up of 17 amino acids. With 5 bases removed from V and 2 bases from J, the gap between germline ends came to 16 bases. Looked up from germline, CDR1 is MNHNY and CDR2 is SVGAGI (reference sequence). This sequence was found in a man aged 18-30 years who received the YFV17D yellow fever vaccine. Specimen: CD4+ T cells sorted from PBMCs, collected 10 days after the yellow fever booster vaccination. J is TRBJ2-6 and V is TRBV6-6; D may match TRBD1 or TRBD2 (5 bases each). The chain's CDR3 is CASSDREGLAGANVLTF. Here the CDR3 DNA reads TGTGCCAGCAGTGACCGCGAGGGGCTGGCTGGGGCCAACGTCCTGACTTTC.